These T cell receptor beta chains were read from a single sample in a study of cytomegalovirus exposure and HLA in healthy donors. Data came from immunoSEQ multiplex PCR; TCRdb stores just in-frame clones and leaves some out. The sample lists roughly 150,000 clones, approximately 75% occurring once. The sample was PBMCs. Receptor source: a middle-aged man in good health and CMV-seropositive. The CDR3 runs from the conserved cysteine through the conserved F or W. The D gene is left open where the match is weak. Only some rows state a clone size, as once, few, many or a class for expanded clones.

cdr3_nt	cdr3_aa	clone_size	v_call	j_call	d_call
TGTGCCAGCAGCTCCGGACAGGAGAACACTGAAGCTTTCTTT	CASSSGQENTEAFF	NA	TRBV5-4	TRBJ1-1	TRBD1
TGTGCCAGCAGCAAATCTCACTCATGGGCAGGGACTAGCGGAGATACGCAGTATTTT	CASSKSHSWAGTSGDTQYF	few	TRBV21-1	TRBJ2-3	NA
TGTGCCAGTAGTAGGAGGGGACAGCTGAACACTGAAGCTTTCTTT	CASSRRGQLNTEAFF	NA	TRBV19	TRBJ1-1	TRBD1
TGTGCCAGCAGCTTAAATGTGGGGCCCTCCTACAATGAGCAGTTCTTC	CASSLNVGPSYNEQFF	NA	TRBV11-3	TRBJ2-1	NA
TGTGCCAGCAGCTGGGGGGGGACGGGGGGAAGCACAGATACGCAGTATTTT	CASSWGGTGGSTDTQYF	NA	TRBV5-6	TRBJ2-3	TRBD2
TGTGCCAGCAGCGTAGTTAGCGGGGGGAGGACAGATACGCAGTATTTT	CASSVVSGGRTDTQYF	NA	TRBV9	TRBJ2-3	TRBD2
TGCGCCAGCAGCTTGGACAGGGAAGGTGAAAAACTGTTTTTT	CASSLDREGEKLFF	once	TRBV5-1	TRBJ1-4	NA
TGTGCCAGCAGTTTCTACGAGACTAGCGGGGGGGCAGATACGCAGTATTTT	CASSFYETSGGADTQYF	NA	TRBV27	TRBJ2-3	TRBD2
TGTGCCAGCAGCATCGGCCCCGGGACAGGGGGTGAAAAACTGTTTTTT	CASSIGPGTGGEKLFF	few	TRBV5-5	TRBJ1-4	TRBD1
TGTGCCAGCACCTTACACCCTGGGCGGACCGGGACACATTATAATAGCAATCAGCCCCAGCATTTT	CASTLHPGRTGTHYNSNQPQHF	NA	TRBV28	TRBJ1-5	NA
TGTGCCAGCAGCTTAGACAGCGGGGTCCAAGAGACCCAGTACTTC	CASSLDSGVQETQYF	NA	TRBV7-2	TRBJ2-5	TRBD2
TGTGCCAGCAGTCACATGAACACTGAAGCTTTCTTT	CASSHMNTEAFF	NA	TRBV6-5	TRBJ1-1	NA
TGTGCCAGCAGCGTAGCTACTGGGGGACAGGGCTATTTTACCTTC	CASSVATGGQGYFTF	NA	TRBV9	TRBJ1-2	TRBD1
TGTGCCAGCAGCATTGACAGGGGGCACGCCTACAATGAGCAGTTCTTC	CASSIDRGHAYNEQFF	NA	TRBV9	TRBJ2-1	TRBD1
TGTGCCAGCAGCCAGGGACAGCCTAACGACGAGCAGTACTTC	CASSQGQPNDEQYF	NA	TRBV9	TRBJ2-7	TRBD1
TGTGCCAGCTCCGTCAAACTAGCGGGCCCCAGGGATACGCAGTATTTT	CASSVKLAGPRDTQYF	NA	TRBV2	TRBJ2-3	TRBD2
TGTGCCAGCAGTTTACGCAGGGCGAATAGCAATCAGCCCCAGCATTTT	CASSLRRANSNQPQHF	NA	TRBV28	TRBJ1-5	NA
TGTGCCAGCAGTGAAGAGGGGCAGTTCTATGGCTACACCTTC	CASSEEGQFYGYTF	NA	TRBV2	TRBJ1-2	NA
TGTGCCAGCTCTTATACAGGGGGCGCGGAAGGCTATGGCTACACCTTC	CASSYTGGAEGYGYTF	few	TRBV18	TRBJ1-2	TRBD1
TGTGCCAGTAGCCATGTCTCCTACAATGAGCAGTTCTTC	CASSHVSYNEQFF	once	TRBV19	TRBJ2-1	NA
TGTGCCAGCAGAACTAGCGGAACCTACGAGCAGTACTTC	CASRTSGTYEQYF	few	TRBV2	TRBJ2-7	TRBD2
TGTGCCAGTAGTAAAGCAGACGGGATCTATGGCTACACCTTC	CASSKADGIYGYTF	NA	TRBV19	TRBJ1-2	NA
TGTGCCAGAGCCCGGGACAGATCATCACCCCTCCACTTT	CARARDRSSPLHF	few	TRBV2	TRBJ1-6	TRBD1
TGTGCCAGCAGTCCCAGGACAGGGAACACTGAAGCTTTCTTT	CASSPRTGNTEAFF	NA	TRBV6-1	TRBJ1-1	TRBD1
TGTGCCAGCAGCTACGGGGGACAGCGATATCAGCCCCAGCATTTT	CASSYGGQRYQPQHF	NA	TRBV5-4	TRBJ1-5	TRBD1
TGTGCCAGCAGCCCAACAGGGTCGGGACAAGGACCGTCCTCCTATGGCTACACCTTC	CASSPTGSGQGPSSYGYTF	NA	TRBV5-4	TRBJ1-2	NA
TGTGCCAGCAGCTTGGACGCGGTGAACACTGAAGCTTTCTTT	CASSLDAVNTEAFF	NA	TRBV5-4	TRBJ1-1	NA
TGTGCCAGCAGCTCCATTGACAGGAAAGAGACCCAGTACTTC	CASSSIDRKETQYF	NA	TRBV7-9	TRBJ2-5	NA
TGTGCCACCAGCAGAGTCCAGGGGGGTATCTCTGAAGCTTTCTTT	CATSRVQGGISEAFF	NA	TRBV15	TRBJ1-1	TRBD1
TGTGCCAGCAGCTCATACGGGACAGGGGACTACGAGCAGTACTTC	CASSSYGTGDYEQYF	NA	TRBV5-6	TRBJ2-7	TRBD1
TGCGCCAGCAGCCAAGATCGGGTTGGCTGGACCGGGGAGCTGTTTTTT	CASSQDRVGWTGELFF	NA	TRBV4-1	TRBJ2-2	NA
TGCGCCAGCAGCAGCGGACAGGGGGATCCTCGTTACAATGAGCAGTTCTTC	CASSSGQGDPRYNEQFF	NA	TRBV5-1	TRBJ2-1	TRBD1
TGTGCCAGCAGCTTAGATCGGTTCGGAGATCTTAATGAAAAACTGTTTTTT	CASSLDRFGDLNEKLFF	NA	TRBV11-2	TRBJ1-4	NA
TGTGCCAGCAGTCCTCGGGGGGGGACCGATGGAAACACCATATATTTT	CASSPRGGTDGNTIYF	NA	TRBV6-6	TRBJ1-3	NA
TGTGCCAGCGGGGGGGACATCCGCTACGAGCAGTACTTC	CASGGDIRYEQYF	NA	TRBV9	TRBJ2-7	NA
TGTGCCAGCAGCTTGGGCAGTCTCCTTTTTAATTCACCCCTCCACTTT	CASSLGSLLFNSPLHF	NA	TRBV7-9	TRBJ1-6	NA
TGTGCCAGTAGTATAGAGGGTAGCGGGGTAAATGAGCAGTTCTTC	CASSIEGSGVNEQFF	NA	TRBV19	TRBJ2-1	TRBD2
TGTGCCAGCAGTGCGGGACTAGCCTACAATGAGCAGTTCTTC	CASSAGLAYNEQFF	NA	TRBV6-1	TRBJ2-1	TRBD2
TGCAGCGCGAGGGACAGGGGCCGCGGTAAGCAGTACTTC	CSARDRGRGKQYF	NA	TRBV29-1	TRBJ2-5	TRBD1
TGTGCCAGCACCCTAGGAGGGGCCTATGGCTACACCTTC	CASTLGGAYGYTF	NA	TRBV6-5	TRBJ1-2	NA
TGTGCCAGCAGCGTACCGGGACAGGGGGCCCCCACAGATACGCAGTATTTT	CASSVPGQGAPTDTQYF	NA	TRBV9	TRBJ2-3	TRBD1
TGCGCCAGCAGCTTGGGGAGGGACAGGGGGCGGTTCACTGAAGCTTTCTTT	CASSLGRDRGRFTEAFF	once	TRBV5-1	TRBJ1-1	TRBD1
TGTGCCAGCTCACCAAGTAGCGGGGCCTACAATGAGCAGTTCTTC	CASSPSSGAYNEQFF	NA	TRBV18	TRBJ2-1	TRBD2
TGTGCCAGCAGACGACTAGCGGGTGCGGGCGAGCAGTACTTC	CASRRLAGAGEQYF	once	TRBV9	TRBJ2-7	TRBD2
TGTGCCAGCAGCCTGAAACCAGGGGGCCGGGAGACCCAGTACTTC	CASSLKPGGRETQYF	NA	TRBV6-7	TRBJ2-5	TRBD1
TGTGCCAGCAGCTCCGACAGGCCGCATAATTCACCCCTCCACTTT	CASSSDRPHNSPLHF	once	TRBV11-2	TRBJ1-6	NA
TGTGCTAGTGGTTTGGGGCAGGGAAGTTCCTACGAGCAGTACTTC	CASGLGQGSSYEQYF	NA	TRBV12-5	TRBJ2-7	NA
TGTGCCAGCAGCCCTTACAGGGGAGATCAGCCCCAGCATTTT	CASSPYRGDQPQHF	few	TRBV7-9	TRBJ1-5	TRBD1
TGTGCCAGCAGCGTAGCCCGACAGGGTCGCCCAGCTAACTATGGCTACACCTTC	CASSVARQGRPANYGYTF	NA	TRBV9	TRBJ1-2	TRBD1
TGTGCCTGGTTGGATCTTTTCCGGGACTTTACCCCGAACACTGAAGCTTTCTTT	CAWLDLFRDFTPNTEAFF	few	TRBV30	TRBJ1-1	NA
TGCGCCAGCAGTGCGCCTCAGGGGAAGCAGCCCCAGCATTTT	CASSAPQGKQPQHF	NA	TRBV6-1	TRBJ1-5	NA
TGTGCCAGCAGCTTGGATCGACAGGGCTCTGGAAACACCATATATTTT	CASSLDRQGSGNTIYF	once	TRBV5-4	TRBJ1-3	TRBD1
TGTGCCAGCAGCCGGACAGGGGGCACTGAAGCTTTCTTT	CASSRTGGTEAFF	NA	TRBV7-9	TRBJ1-1	TRBD1
TGTGCCAGCAGCCTTCAACAGGGGGAAGTTGGAGCTTTCTTT	CASSLQQGEVGAFF	NA	TRBV6-1	TRBJ1-1	TRBD1
TGTGCCAGCTCACCAATCGGAGGGGTAAACATGAACACCGGGGAGCTGTTTTTT	CASSPIGGVNMNTGELFF	NA	TRBV18	TRBJ2-2	NA
TGCAGCTCTCACACCGGGGGGAACACTGAAGCTTTCTTT	CSSHTGGNTEAFF	once	TRBV29-1	TRBJ1-1	NA
TGCGCCAGCAGCTTGGGACAGGCGTTGACCGGGGAGCTGTTTTTT	CASSLGQALTGELFF	NA	TRBV5-1	TRBJ2-2	NA